Listed below are T cell receptor beta chains from one sample, sequenced in a study of shared clonotypes between healthy human individuals. Libraries were prepared by immunoSEQ multiplex PCR; TCRdb keeps only in-frame clonotypes and omits some of them. The repertoire includes roughly 2.1 million clones, 93% of them detected once, and around 1.7% sits in the top ten. The sequencing input was naive CD8+ T cells from PBMCs. These receptors all come from a man aged 18-30 years in good health. Some clones in this sample may be carry-over from other donors' samples. The CDR3 runs from the conserved cysteine through the conserved F or W. The D gene is left open where the match is weak.

CDR3 DNA,CDR3 protein,D gene,V gene,J gene
TGTGCCAGCAGCTTTGGCAGGACACTCTCCTACGAGCAGTACTTC,CASSFGRTLSYEQYF,-,TRBV7-9,TRBJ2-7
TGTGCCAGCAGCTTAGAAGGGACGGTTACCTACGAGCAGTACTTC,CASSLEGTVTYEQYF,-,TRBV7-8,TRBJ2-7
TGTGCCAGCTCATCAACAGGGTCCCCCTCTGGGGCCAACGTCCTGACTTTC,CASSSTGSPSGANVLTF,-,TRBV18,TRBJ2-6
TGTGCCAGCAGCTCTCCGGACAGGGGGCTCGACGAGCAGTACTTC,CASSSPDRGLDEQYF,TRBD1,TRBV2,TRBJ2-7
TGTGTCAGAAGCTTAGAGGCGACAGATACAGATACGCAGTATTTT,CVRSLEATDTDTQYF,-,TRBV7-5,TRBJ2-3
TGTGCCAGCGGCCCGGGACCCCAAGAGACCCAGTACTTC,CASGPGPQETQYF,-,TRBV6-5,TRBJ2-5
TGTGCCAGCAGTACCAACGGGCAGGGCTTATCCGACAATGAGCAGTTCTTC,CASSTNGQGLSDNEQFF,-,TRBV27,TRBJ2-1
TGTGCCAGCAGCCAAGTTGCGAGGGTCAAATCTGGGTCCTACAATGAGCAGTTCTTC,CASSQVARVKSGSYNEQFF,-,TRBV14,TRBJ2-1
TGCAGCGTTGAGGGGACGGCCCCCTACGAGCAGTACTTC,CSVEGTAPYEQYF,-,TRBV29-1,TRBJ2-7
TGTGCCAGCAGCCCCCGGACTAGCACCTACAATGAGCAGTTCTTC,CASSPRTSTYNEQFF,TRBD2,TRBV28,TRBJ2-1
TGTGCCAGCAGTCGAGACAGGGAGCAGGATTACGAGCAGTACTTC,CASSRDREQDYEQYF,TRBD1,TRBV7-9,TRBJ2-7
TGCGCCAGCAGCTTGGTCCCCGGGACTGAGGGGTACGAGCAGTACTTC,CASSLVPGTEGYEQYF,-,TRBV5-1,TRBJ2-7
TGTGCCAGCAGCTTAGCGCCCGGGACAGGGGTGGCCGGGGAGCTGTTTTTT,CASSLAPGTGVAGELFF,TRBD1,TRBV7-2,TRBJ2-2
TGTGCCAGCAGCCCGAAAACCGGGGTAAAAAGATCCTACGAGCAGTACTTC,CASSPKTGVKRSYEQYF,-,TRBV4-2,TRBJ2-7
TGTGCCAGCACGGGGGTCTCTCCCTACAATGAGCAGTTCTTC,CASTGVSPYNEQFF,-,TRBV27,TRBJ2-1